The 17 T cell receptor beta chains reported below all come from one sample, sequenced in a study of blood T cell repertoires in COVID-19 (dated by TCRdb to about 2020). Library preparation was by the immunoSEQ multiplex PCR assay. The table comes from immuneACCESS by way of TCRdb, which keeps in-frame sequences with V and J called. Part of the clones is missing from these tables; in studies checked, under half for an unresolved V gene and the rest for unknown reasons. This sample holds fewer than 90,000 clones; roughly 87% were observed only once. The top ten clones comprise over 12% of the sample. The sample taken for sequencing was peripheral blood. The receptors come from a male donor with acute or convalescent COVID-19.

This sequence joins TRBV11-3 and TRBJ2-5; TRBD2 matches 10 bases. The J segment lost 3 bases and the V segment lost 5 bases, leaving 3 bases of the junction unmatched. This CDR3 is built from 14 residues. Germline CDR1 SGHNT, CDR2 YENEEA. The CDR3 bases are TGTGCCAGCAGCCCAGCGGGGGGGAAAGAGACCCAGTACTTC. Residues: CASSPAGGKETQYF.

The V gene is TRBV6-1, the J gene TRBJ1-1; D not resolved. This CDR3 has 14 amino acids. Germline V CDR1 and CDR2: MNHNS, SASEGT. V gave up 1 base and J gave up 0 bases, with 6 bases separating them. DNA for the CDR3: TGTGCCAGCAGTGAAGTCGGAGTGAACACTGAAGCTTTCTTT. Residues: CASSEVGVNTEAFF.

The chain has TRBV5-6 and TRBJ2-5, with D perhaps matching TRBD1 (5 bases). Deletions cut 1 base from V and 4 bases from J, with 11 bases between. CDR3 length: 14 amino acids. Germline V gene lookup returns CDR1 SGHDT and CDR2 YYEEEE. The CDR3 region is CASSLRGGAETQYF. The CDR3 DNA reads TGTGCCAGCAGCTTGAGGGGTGGGGCAGAGACCCAGTACTTC.

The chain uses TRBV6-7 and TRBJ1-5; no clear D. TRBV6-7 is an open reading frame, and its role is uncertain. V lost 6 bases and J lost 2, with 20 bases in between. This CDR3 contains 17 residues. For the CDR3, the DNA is TGTGCCAGCAGCAACCTTAGCGCTAGGGATTGCAATCAGCCCCAGCATTTT. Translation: CASSNLSARDCNQPQHF.

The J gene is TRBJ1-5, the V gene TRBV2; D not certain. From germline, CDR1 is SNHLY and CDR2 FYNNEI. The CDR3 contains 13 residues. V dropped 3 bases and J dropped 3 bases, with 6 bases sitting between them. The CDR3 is CASSEGTNQPQHF. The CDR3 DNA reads TGTGCCAGCAGTGAGGGCACCAATCAGCCCCAGCATTTT.

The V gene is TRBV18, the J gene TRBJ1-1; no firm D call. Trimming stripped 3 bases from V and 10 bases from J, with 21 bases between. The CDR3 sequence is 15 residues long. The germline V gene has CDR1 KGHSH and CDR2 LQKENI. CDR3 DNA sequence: TGTGCCAGCTCACCCCAACGAGACTCGTCGTCCGCAGCTTTCTTT. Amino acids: CASSPQRDSSSAAFF.

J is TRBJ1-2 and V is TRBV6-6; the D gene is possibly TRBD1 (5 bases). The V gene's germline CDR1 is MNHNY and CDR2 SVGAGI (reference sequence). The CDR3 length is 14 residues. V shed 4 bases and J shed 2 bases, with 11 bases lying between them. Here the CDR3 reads CASSSPGQNYGYTF. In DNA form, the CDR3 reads TGTGCCAGCAGTTCCCCAGGGCAGAACTATGGCTACACCTTC.

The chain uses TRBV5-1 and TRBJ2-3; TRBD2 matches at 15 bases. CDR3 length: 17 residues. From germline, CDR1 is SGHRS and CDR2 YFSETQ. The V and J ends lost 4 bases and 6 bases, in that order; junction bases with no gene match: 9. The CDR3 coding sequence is TGCGCCAGCAGCCCAGGACTAGCGGGGGGGCCCCCCGATACGCAGTATTTT. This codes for CASSPGLAGGPPDTQYF. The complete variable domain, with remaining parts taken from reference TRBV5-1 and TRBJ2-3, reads KAGVTQTPRYLIKTRGQQVTLSCSPISGHRSVSWYQQTPGQGLQFLFEYFSETQRNKGNFPGRFSGRQFSNSRSEMNVSTLELGDSALYLCASSPGLAGGPPDTQYFGPGTRLTVL.

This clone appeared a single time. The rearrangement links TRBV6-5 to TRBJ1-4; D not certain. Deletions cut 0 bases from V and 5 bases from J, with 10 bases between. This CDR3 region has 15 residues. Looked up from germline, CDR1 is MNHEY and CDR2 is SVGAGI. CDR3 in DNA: TGTGCCAGCAGTTACTCGAGGTCCCAGAATGAAAAACTGTTTTTT. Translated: CASSYSRSQNEKLFF.

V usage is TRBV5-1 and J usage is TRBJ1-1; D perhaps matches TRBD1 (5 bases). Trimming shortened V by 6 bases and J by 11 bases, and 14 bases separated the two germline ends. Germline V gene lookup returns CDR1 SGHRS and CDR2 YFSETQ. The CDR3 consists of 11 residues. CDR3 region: CASNWGERAFF. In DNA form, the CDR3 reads TGCGCCAGCAACTGGGGGGAAAGGGCTTTCTTT.

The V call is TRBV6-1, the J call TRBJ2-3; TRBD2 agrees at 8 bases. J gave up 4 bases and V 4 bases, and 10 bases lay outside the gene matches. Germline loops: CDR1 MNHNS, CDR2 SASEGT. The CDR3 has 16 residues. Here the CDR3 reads CASSGGLGLGADTQYF. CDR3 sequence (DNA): TGTGCCAGCAGTGGGGGCTTGGGACTAGGGGCAGATACGCAGTATTTT.

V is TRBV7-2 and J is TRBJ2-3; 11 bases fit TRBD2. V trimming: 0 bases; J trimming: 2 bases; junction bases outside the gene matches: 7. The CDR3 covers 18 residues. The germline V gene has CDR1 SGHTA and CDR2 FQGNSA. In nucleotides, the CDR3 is TGTGCCAGCAGCTTAGCTAGCGGGGGGGCCCTCCCCACAGATACGCAGTATTTT. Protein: CASSLASGGALPTDTQYF.

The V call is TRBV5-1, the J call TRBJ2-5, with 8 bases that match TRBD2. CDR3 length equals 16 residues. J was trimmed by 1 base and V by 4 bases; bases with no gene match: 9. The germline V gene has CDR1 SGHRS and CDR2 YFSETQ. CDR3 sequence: CASSPWGRGAQETQYF. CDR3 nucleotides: TGCGCCAGCAGCCCCTGGGGGCGGGGGGCCCAAGAGACCCAGTACTTC. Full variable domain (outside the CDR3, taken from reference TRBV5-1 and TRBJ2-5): KAGVTQTPRYLIKTRGQQVTLSCSPISGHRSVSWYQQTPGQGLQFLFEYFSETQRNKGNFPGRFSGRQFSNSRSEMNVSTLELGDSALYLCASSPWGRGAQETQYFGPGTRLLVL.

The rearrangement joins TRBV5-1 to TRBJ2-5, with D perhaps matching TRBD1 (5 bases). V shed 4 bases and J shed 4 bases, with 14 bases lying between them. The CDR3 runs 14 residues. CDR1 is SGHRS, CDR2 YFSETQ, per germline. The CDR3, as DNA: TGCGCCAGCAGCCCAGGGTCGGGCGTAGAGACCCAGTACTTC. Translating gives CASSPGSGVETQYF.

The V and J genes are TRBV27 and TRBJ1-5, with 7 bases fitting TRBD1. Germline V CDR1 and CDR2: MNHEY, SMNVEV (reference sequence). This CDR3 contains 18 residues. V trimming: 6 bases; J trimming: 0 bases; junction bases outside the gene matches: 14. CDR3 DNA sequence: TGTGCCAGCAGCCGGACAGGCGGGGACCGTTATAGCAATCAGCCCCAGCATTTT. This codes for CASSRTGGDRYSNQPQHF.

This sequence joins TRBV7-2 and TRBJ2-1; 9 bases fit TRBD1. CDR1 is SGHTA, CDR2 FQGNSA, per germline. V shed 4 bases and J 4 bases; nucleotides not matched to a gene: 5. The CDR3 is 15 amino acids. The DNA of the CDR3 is TGTGCCAGCAGCTCCCGACAGGGGGGGTACAATGAGCAGTTCTTC. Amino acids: CASSSRQGGYNEQFF.

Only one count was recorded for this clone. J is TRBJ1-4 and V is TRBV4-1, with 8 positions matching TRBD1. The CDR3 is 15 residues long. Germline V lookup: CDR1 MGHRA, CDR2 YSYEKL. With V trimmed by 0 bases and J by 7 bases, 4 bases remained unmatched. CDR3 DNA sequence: TGCGCCAGCAGCCAAGAATTGGGGACAGGTGAAAAACTGTTTTTT. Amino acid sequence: CASSQELGTGEKLFF.